This TCR beta chain was captured in a study of graft-versus-host responses after intestinal transplantation. Study in general: Recipients uniformly received anti-thymocyte globulin induction, followed by tacrolimus and steroids for roughly 3 years.

The V end lost 1 base, the J end lost 6 bases, and 17 bases lay between the germline ends. This CDR3 is built from 16 residues. Germline CDR1 is LGHNA and CDR2 is YNFKEQ. This table comes from immunoSEQ multiplex PCR, and its TCRdb copy is limited to in-frame clones, with some not included. The sample shows tens of thousands of clones, under 90% of them seen only once. Comment on this clone: Its cognate antigen is unknown.

Study-level findings and limits: Present in recipient marrow, GvH clones included some that appeared first in ileum or blood. Circulating GvH clones peaking coincided with falling HvG clones soon after transplant.

Both intraepithelial and lamina propria lymphocytes were released by processing graft tissue. Sequencing was performed on ileum tissue, taken around 350 days after transplant. This sequence was found in a human patient who received an intestinal transplant, so some T cells may come from the graft donor. This chain links TRBV4-2 with TRBJ2-3, with a possible D match to TRBD1 (6 bases). The CDR3 region has the DNA TGTGCCAGCAGCCAAGTCGTCGCCAGGGGAGCTGATACGCAGTATTTT. As protein: CASSQVVARGADTQYF.